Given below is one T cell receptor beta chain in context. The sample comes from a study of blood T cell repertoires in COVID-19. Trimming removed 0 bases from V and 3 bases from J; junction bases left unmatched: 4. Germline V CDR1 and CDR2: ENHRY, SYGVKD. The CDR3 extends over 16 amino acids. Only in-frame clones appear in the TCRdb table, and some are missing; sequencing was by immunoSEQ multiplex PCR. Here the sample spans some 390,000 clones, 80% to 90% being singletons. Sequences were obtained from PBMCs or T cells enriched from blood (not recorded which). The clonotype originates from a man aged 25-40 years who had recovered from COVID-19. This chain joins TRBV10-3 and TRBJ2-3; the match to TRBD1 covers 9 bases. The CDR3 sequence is CAISESGQGRTDTQYF. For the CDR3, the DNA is TGTGCCATCAGTGAGTCGGGACAGGGAAGGACAGATACGCAGTATTTT.